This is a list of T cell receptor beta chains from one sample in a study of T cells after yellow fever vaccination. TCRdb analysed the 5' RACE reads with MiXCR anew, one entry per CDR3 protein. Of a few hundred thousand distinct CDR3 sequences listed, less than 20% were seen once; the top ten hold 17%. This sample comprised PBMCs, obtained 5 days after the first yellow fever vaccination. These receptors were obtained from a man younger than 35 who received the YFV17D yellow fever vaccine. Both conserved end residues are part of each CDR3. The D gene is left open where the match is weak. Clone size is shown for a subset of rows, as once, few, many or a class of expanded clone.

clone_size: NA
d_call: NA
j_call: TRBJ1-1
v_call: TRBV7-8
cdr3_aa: CASSFGVLNTEAFF
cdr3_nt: TGTGCCAGCAGCTTCGGGGTCCTGAACACTGAAGCTTTCTTT

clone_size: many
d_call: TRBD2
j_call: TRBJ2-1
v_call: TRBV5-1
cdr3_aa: CASSTGGVAGGLNNEQFF
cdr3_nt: TGCGCCAGCAGCACCGGCGGAGTAGCGGGGGGGCTGAACAATGAGCAGTTCTTC

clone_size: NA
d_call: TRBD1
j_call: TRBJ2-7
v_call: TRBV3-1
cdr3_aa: CASSQAGQGSSEQYF
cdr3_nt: TGTGCCAGCAGCCAAGCGGGACAGGGGAGTAGCGAGCAGTACTTC

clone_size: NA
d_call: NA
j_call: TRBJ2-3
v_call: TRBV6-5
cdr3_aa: CASSSTLTPFTDTQYF
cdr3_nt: TGTGCCAGCAGTTCAACCCTAACCCCCTTCACAGATACGCAGTATTTT

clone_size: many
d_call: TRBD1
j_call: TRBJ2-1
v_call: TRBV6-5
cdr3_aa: CASSYRDRGRAEQFF
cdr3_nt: TGTGCCAGCAGTTATAGGGACAGGGGGCGGGCTGAGCAGTTCTTC

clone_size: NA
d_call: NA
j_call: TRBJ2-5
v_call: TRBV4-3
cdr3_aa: CASSQDRRGETQYF
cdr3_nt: TGCGCCAGCAGCCAAGATAGGAGGGGGGAGACCCAGTACTTC

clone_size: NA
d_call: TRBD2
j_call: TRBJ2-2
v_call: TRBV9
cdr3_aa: CASRGGTSDTGELFF
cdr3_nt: TGTGCCAGCAGGGGAGGGACTAGCGACACCGGGGAGCTGTTTTTT

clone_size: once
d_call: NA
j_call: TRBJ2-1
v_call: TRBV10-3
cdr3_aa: CAISESKTNFREQFF
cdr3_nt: TGTGCCATCAGTGAGTCTAAGACAAACTTCAGAGAGCAGTTCTTC

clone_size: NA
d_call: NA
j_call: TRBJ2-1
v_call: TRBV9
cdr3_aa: CASSVEGEARVYYNEQFF
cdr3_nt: TGTGCCAGCAGCGTAGAAGGTGAGGCCAGGGTGTATTACAATGAGCAGTTCTTC

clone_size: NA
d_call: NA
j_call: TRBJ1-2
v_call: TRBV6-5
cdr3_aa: CASSYLSRDYGYTF
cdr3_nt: TGTGCCAGCAGTTACCTCTCCCGGGACTATGGCTACACCTTC

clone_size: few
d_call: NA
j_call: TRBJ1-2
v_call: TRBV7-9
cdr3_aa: CASSPGVGQSTF
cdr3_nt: TGTGCCAGCAGCCCTGGCGTGGGCCAGAGCACCTTC

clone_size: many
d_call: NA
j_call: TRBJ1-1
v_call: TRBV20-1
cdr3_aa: CSAREGITEAFF
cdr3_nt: TGCAGTGCTAGAGAAGGGATCACTGAAGCTTTCTTT

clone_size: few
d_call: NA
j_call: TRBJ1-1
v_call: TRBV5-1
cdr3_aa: CASSLAQRGVDEAFF
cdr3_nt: TGCGCCAGCAGCTTGGCCCAAAGGGGAGTGGATGAAGCTTTCTTT

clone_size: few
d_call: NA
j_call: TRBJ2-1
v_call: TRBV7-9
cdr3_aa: CASSLGTLNNEQFF
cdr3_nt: TGTGCCAGCAGCTTAGGGACATTGAACAATGAGCAGTTCTTC

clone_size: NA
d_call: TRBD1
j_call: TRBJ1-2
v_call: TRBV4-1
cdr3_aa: CASSQPTGLNYGYTF
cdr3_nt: TGCGCCAGCAGCCAACCGACAGGGCTTAACTATGGCTACACCTTC

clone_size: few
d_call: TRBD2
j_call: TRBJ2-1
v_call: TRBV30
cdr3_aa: CAWSSSLTGLVNEQFF
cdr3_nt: TGTGCCTGGAGCTCGTCGCTCACGGGACTAGTTAATGAGCAGTTCTTC

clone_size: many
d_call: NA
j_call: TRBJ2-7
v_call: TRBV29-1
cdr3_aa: CSVEVRDSYEQYF
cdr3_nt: TGCAGCGTTGAAGTTCGGGACTCCTACGAGCAGTACTTC

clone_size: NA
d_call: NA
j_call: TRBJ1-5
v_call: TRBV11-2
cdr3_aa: CASSLSGVGGQPQHF
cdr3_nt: TGTGCCAGCAGCTTATCAGGGGTGGGTGGTCAGCCCCAGCATTTT

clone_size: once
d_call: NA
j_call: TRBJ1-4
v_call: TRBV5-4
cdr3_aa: CASSLKLASTNEKLFF
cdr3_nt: TGTGCCAGCAGCTTGAAGTTGGCCAGCACTAATGAAAAACTGTTTTTT

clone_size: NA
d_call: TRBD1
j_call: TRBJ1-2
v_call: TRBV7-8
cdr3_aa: CASSFPRRTGVNYGYTF
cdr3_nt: TGTGCCAGCAGCTTTCCCCGCCGGACAGGGGTTAACTATGGCTACACCTTC

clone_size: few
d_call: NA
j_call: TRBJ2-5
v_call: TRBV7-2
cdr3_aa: CASSYANRAPETQYF
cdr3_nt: TGTGCCAGCAGCTACGCGAACAGGGCCCCGGAGACCCAGTACTTC

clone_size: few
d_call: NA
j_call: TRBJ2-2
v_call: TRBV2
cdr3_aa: CASSELGGANTGELFF
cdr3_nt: TGTGCCAGCAGTGAATTGGGGGGTGCGAACACCGGGGAGCTGTTTTTT

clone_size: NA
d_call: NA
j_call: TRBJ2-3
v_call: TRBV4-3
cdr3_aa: CASSHCPALEYF
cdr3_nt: TGCGCCAGCAGCCATTGCCCGGCTTTGGAGTATTTT

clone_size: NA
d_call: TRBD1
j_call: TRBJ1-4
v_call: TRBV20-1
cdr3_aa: CSASNRGGEKLFF
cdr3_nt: TGCAGTGCTAGCAACAGGGGCGGGGAAAAACTGTTTTTT

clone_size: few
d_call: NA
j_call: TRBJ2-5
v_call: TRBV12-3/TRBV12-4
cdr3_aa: CASSHYTSYQETQYF
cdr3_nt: TGTGCCAGCAGCCACTACACATCGTACCAAGAGACCCAGTACTTC

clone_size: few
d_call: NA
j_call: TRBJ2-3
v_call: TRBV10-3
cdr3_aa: CAISRDNTDTQYF
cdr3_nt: TGTGCCATCAGTAGGGACAACACAGATACGCAGTATTTT

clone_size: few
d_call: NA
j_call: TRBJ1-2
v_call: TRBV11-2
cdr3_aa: CASSLDLGSYGYTF
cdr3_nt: TGTGCCAGCAGCTTAGACCTGGGCAGCTATGGCTACACCTTC

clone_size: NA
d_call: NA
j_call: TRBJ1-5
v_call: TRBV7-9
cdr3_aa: CASSLGHGAGNQPQHF
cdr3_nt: TGTGCCAGCAGCTTGGGACATGGGGCGGGGAATCAGCCCCAGCATTTT

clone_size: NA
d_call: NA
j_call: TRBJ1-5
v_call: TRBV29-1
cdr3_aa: CSVSGGGFDQPQHF
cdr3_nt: TGCAGCGTGAGCGGAGGGGGGTTCGACCAGCCCCAGCATTTT

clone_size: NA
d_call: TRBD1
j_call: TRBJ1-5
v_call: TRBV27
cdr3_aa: CASSSRTGGGPQHF
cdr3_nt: TGTGCCAGCAGTTCGCGAACAGGGGGAGGACCCCAGCATTTT

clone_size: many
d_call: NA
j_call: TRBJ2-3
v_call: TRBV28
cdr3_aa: CASSSTDTQYF
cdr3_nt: TGTGCCAGCAGCTCCACAGATACGCAGTATTTT

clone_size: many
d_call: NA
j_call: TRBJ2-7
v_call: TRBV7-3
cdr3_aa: CASSQWGTFCFYEQYF
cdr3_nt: TGTGCCAGCAGCCAATGGGGGACATTCTGTTTCTACGAGCAGTACTTC

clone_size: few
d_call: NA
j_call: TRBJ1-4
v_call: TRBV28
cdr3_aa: CASSSGFWENEKLFF
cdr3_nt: TGTGCCAGCAGTTCCGGATTTTGGGAAAATGAAAAACTGTTTTTT

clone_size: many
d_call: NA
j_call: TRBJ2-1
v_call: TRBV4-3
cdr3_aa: CASSQGANQAYNEQFF
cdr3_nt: TGCGCCAGCAGCCAGGGGGCAAATCAAGCCTACAATGAGCAGTTCTTC

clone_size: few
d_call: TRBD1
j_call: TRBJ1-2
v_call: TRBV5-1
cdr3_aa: CASSYGQGISGYTF
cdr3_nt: TGCGCCAGCAGCTATGGACAGGGCATTTCTGGCTACACCTTC

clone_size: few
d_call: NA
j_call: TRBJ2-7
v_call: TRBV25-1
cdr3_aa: CASSEPGVGYEQYF
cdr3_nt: TGTGCCAGCAGTGAACCAGGGGTCGGGTACGAGCAGTACTTC

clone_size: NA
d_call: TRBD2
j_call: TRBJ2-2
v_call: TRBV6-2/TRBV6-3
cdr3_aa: CASSYWTSGPPTGELFF
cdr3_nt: TGTGCCAGCAGTTACTGGACTAGCGGGCCCCCTACCGGGGAGCTGTTTTTT

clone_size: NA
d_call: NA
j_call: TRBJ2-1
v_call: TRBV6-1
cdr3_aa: CASGWEQFF
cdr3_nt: TGTGCCAGCGGATGGGAGCAGTTCTTC

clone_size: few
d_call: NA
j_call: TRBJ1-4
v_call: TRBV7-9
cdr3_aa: CASSSRTDTTNEKLFF
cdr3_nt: TGTGCCAGCAGCTCTAGGACAGATACAACTAATGAAAAACTGTTTTTT

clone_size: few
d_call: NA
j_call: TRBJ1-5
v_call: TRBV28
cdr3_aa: CASSSLNTGNQPQHF
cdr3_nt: TGTGCCAGCAGTTCACTGAACACCGGCAATCAGCCCCAGCATTTT

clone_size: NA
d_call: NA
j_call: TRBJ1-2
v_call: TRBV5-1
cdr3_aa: CASSLEAASYGYTF
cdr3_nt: TGCGCCAGCAGCTTGGAGGCAGCCTCCTATGGCTACACCTTC

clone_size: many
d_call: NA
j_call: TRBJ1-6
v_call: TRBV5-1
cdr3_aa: CASSLAMGINSPLHF
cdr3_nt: TGCGCCAGCAGCTTGGCAATGGGGATCAATTCACCCCTCCACTTT

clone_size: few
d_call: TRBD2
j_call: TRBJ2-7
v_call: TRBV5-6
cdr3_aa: CAKGLAGFYEQYF
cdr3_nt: TGTGCCAAGGGACTAGCGGGGTTCTACGAGCAGTACTTC

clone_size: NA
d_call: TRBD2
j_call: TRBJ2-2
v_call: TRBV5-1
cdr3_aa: CASSRGGGTGELFF
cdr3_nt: TGCGCCAGCAGCCGGGGGGGCGGAACCGGGGAGCTGTTTTTT

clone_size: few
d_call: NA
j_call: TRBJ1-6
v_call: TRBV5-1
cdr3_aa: CASSLGAVRGFSPLHF
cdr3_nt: TGCGCCAGCAGCTTGGGGGCGGTTAGAGGTTTTTCACCCCTCCACTTT

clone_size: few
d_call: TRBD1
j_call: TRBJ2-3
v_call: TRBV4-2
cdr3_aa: CASSRLLGQGSSTDTQYF
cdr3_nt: TGTGCCAGCAGCCGGTTGTTGGGACAGGGGTCTTCGACAGATACGCAGTATTTT